Listed below are T cell receptor beta chains from one sample, sequenced in a study of cytomegalovirus exposure and HLA in healthy donors. TCRdb's copy holds only in-frame clones and misses some; the assay was immunoSEQ multiplex PCR. Of 90,000 to 95,000 clones in the sample, about 85% were seen once. The source material was PBMCs. The receptor set was obtained from a girl aged 2 to 10 in good health and CMV-seropositive. Both conserved end residues are part of each CDR3. Fields, in order: J gene, CDR3 length, clone size, D gene, V gene, CDR3 protein, CDR3 DNA. The D gene is left open where the match is weak. The size field is filled for only some rows; it gives once, few, many or a size class.

>TRBJ2-5|19|NA|TRBD2|TRBV4-1
CASSQKPGLAGGGQETQYF
TGCGCCAGCAGCCAGAAACCGGGACTAGCGGGAGGAGGCCAAGAGACCCAGTACTTC
>TRBJ2-1|17|NA|TRBD1|TRBV5-1
CASSPSSGQGIYNEQFF
TGCGCCAGCAGCCCTTCATCGGGACAGGGGATATACAATGAGCAGTTCTTC
>TRBJ2-5|14|once|TRBD1|TRBV6-6
CASSSDRPQETQYF
TGTGCCAGCAGTTCGGACAGGCCTCAAGAGACCCAGTACTTC
>TRBJ2-7|18|NA|TRBD2|TRBV5-8
CASSLERGLAGEIGEQYF
TGTGCCAGCAGCTTGGAGCGGGGACTAGCGGGGGAAATTGGCGAGCAGTACTTC
>TRBJ1-4|14|NA|TRBD1|TRBV7-8
CATTNRGRDEKLFF
TGTGCCACTACAAACAGGGGGCGGGACGAAAAACTGTTTTTT
>TRBJ1-2|16|NA|NA|TRBV5-1
CASSLSEVTGNYGYTF
TGCGCCAGCAGCTTGTCCGAAGTAACCGGGAACTATGGCTACACCTTC
>TRBJ1-3|15|NA|TRBD1|TRBV6-5
CASSARDRGVYTIYF
TGTGCCAGCAGTGCCCGGGACAGGGGGGTATACACCATATATTTT
>TRBJ2-1|15|NA|TRBD1|TRBV6-1
CASSEAGGPWNEQFF
TGTGCCAGCAGTGAAGCAGGGGGCCCTTGGAATGAGCAGTTCTTC
>TRBJ2-3|14|few|TRBD2|TRBV5-6
CASSPGGFPDTQYF
TGTGCCAGCAGCCCGGGAGGATTCCCAGATACGCAGTATTTT
>TRBJ2-3|15|few|TRBD1|TRBV27
CASSSPGQGTDTQYF
TGTGCCAGCAGTTCCCCGGGACAGGGCACAGATACGCAGTATTTT
>TRBJ1-1|13|NA|NA|TRBV29-1
CSVEVAGRTEAFF
TGCAGCGTTGAAGTAGCGGGGAGAACTGAAGCTTTCTTT
>TRBJ1-2|13|NA|NA|TRBV30
CAWSVQGRSGYTF
TGTGCCTGGAGTGTACAGGGTCGAAGTGGCTACACCTTC
>TRBJ2-7|17|NA|TRBD1|TRBV28
CASSPTFSGTAPYEQYF
TGTGCCAGCAGTCCAACGTTCTCCGGGACAGCCCCCTACGAGCAGTACTTC
>TRBJ2-7|16|NA|TRBD2|TRBV7-2
CASSPVTSGAAYEQYF
TGTGCCAGCAGCCCTGTAACTAGCGGGGCTGCCTACGAGCAGTACTTC
>TRBJ1-2|15|NA|NA|TRBV2
CASSEQKTANYGYTF
TGTGCCAGCAGTGAACAGAAGACTGCCAACTATGGCTACACCTTC
>TRBJ2-1|16|few|TRBD2|TRBV18
CASSPTSGGGVNEQFF
TGTGCCAGCTCACCAACTAGCGGGGGAGGTGTCAATGAGCAGTTCTTC
>TRBJ1-2|15|NA|NA|TRBV27
CASSLTWTDNYGYTF
TGTGCCAGCAGTTTAACCTGGACAGATAACTATGGCTACACCTTC
>TRBJ2-1|18|NA|TRBD1|TRBV5-1
CASSLGTGALTPYNEQFF
TGCGCCAGCAGCTTAGGGACAGGGGCCCTCACTCCCTACAATGAGCAGTTCTTC
>TRBJ2-7|13|NA|NA|TRBV28
CASSSGQIYEQYF
TGTGCCAGCAGTTCTGGACAGATCTACGAGCAGTACTTC
>TRBJ2-7|12|NA|TRBD2|TRBV18
CASSPGEGEQYF
TGTGCCAGCTCACCAGGGGAGGGCGAGCAGTACTTC
>TRBJ2-7|15|NA|NA|TRBV4-3
CASSLGIGGSYEQYF
TGCGCCAGCAGTCTGGGGATCGGGGGATCCTACGAGCAGTACTTC
>TRBJ2-1|18|NA|TRBD1|TRBV29-1
CSVIGAGTAFLVADEQFF
TGCAGCGTGATCGGAGCCGGGACAGCGTTTTTGGTGGCGGATGAGCAGTTCTTC
>TRBJ2-1|15|NA|NA|TRBV4-1
CASSQDLTSPGEQFF
TGCGCCAGCAGCCAAGATCTCACTAGCCCGGGTGAGCAGTTCTTC
>TRBJ2-1|14|NA|TRBD2|TRBV7-9
CASGWSGGNDEQFF
TGTGCCAGCGGATGGAGCGGGGGAAACGATGAGCAGTTCTTC
>TRBJ1-1|14|NA|NA|TRBV6-1
CASSDALRPALCRF
TGTGCCAGCAGTGACGCCCTCAGGCCAGCCCTGTGCCGCTTT
>TRBJ1-1|13|NA|NA|TRBV6-5
CASSLSGGTEAFF
TGTGCCAGCAGTTTATCGGGAGGGACTGAAGCTTTCTTT
>TRBJ1-5|15|few|NA|TRBV30
CAWNEEWGVGQPQHF
TGTGCCTGGAACGAGGAGTGGGGAGTCGGGCAGCCCCAGCATTTT
>TRBJ1-2|10|once|NA|TRBV28
CASRREGYTF
TGTGCCAGCAGACGAGAGGGCTACACCTTC
>TRBJ2-5|14|NA|NA|TRBV7-2
CASSWTDNQETQYF
TGTGCCAGCAGCTGGACGGACAACCAAGAGACCCAGTACTTC
>TRBJ1-1|15|NA|TRBD1|TRBV27
CASRPTGGPRTEAFF
TGTGCCAGCAGACCTACAGGGGGCCCGAGGACTGAAGCTTTCTTT
>TRBJ2-7|16|NA|TRBD1|TRBV6-1
CASSEAWTGASYEQYF
TGTGCCAGCAGTGAAGCTTGGACAGGGGCGTCCTACGAGCAGTACTTC